This TCR beta chain derives from a study of blood T cells in healthy people across ages. Peripheral blood from each donor was collected in a volume of approximately 9.2 milliliters. The authors isolated at least 6.5 million PBMCs per sample. The table lists this clonotype with many counts. The junction departs from germline at one end; a sequencing error may be responsible. Germline CDR1 SGHRS, CDR2 YFSETQ. The CDR3 loop spans 13 amino acids. A second roughly 6 to 12 cycle PCR used barcoded and J-beta primers. MiXCR, run by TCRdb on the 5' RACE reads, gives a single entry per CDR3 protein. The sample records fewer than 800,000 distinct CDR3 sequences, over 45% being singletons.

Sample: blood. The chain is built from TRBV5-1 and TRBJ2-1, with 8 bases lining up with TRBD2. The sequence was collected from a woman aged 60-75 years in good health. The CDR3 DNA reads as TGTGCCAGCAGCGGGAGCTCCTACAATGAGCAGTTCTTC. It encodes CASSGSSYNEQFF.